The clone carrying this T cell receptor beta chain occurred a few times. Its matching antigen is unknown. CDR3 length: 14 amino acids. Germline loops: CDR1 SEHNR, CDR2 FQNEAQ (reference sequence). The V end was cut by 7 bases, the J end by 7 bases, with 17 bases between. This sample was included in a study of CD8 T cells in ankylosing spondylitis. TCRdb re-called the 5' RACE reads through MiXCR, storing one row per CDR3 protein. The sample shows roughly 160,000 distinct CDR3 sequences, approximately 10% of them seen only once. Notes on the study in general: Clones linked to the disease showed a CD8+ phenotype. They occurred at relatively low frequencies in peripheral blood. From matched ankylosing spondylitis synovial fluid, disease-linked clones were reportedly recovered at significantly enriched levels.

V gene TRBV7-9 combines with J gene TRBJ1-3, with a tentative D call TRBD1 (6 bases). This clonotype was sampled from a female donor with ankylosing spondylitis or in good health (not recorded which). The sample taken for sequencing was blood, either unsorted or a sorted T cell fraction (not recorded which). CDR3 amino acids: CASTSGGGVNTIYF. In DNA, the CDR3 is TGTGCCAGCACCTCAGGCGGGGGCGTCAACACCATATATTTT.